Reported below is one TCR beta chain. Its antigen is undetermined. Oncomine TCR Beta short-read sequencing was applied to DNA from cultured CD4+ T cells. Investigators obtained genomic DNA by extraction from cultured CD4+ T cells. TCRdb used MiXCR to reprocess the PCR reads, holding one entry per CDR3 protein. The sample shows over 10,000 distinct CDR3 sequences, nearly 60% of them seen only once. There are 14 residues in the CDR3. V shed 6 bases and J shed 5 bases, with 16 bases lying between them. Germline V gene sequence: CDR1 MNHEY, CDR2 SVGEGT. Described treatment: roughly 10-day PBMC culture with coronavirus spike peptide pools or control peptides (ViraFEST assay). The source of the sample is a study of vaccination and CD4 T cells after COVID-19.

The chain combines TRBV6-2 or TRBV6-3 with TRBJ1-2; a weak D match, TRBD1 (6 bases). The source is a human donor with COVID-19. Material: cultured CD4+ T cells from blood, obtained after SARS-CoV-2 vaccination. As DNA, the CDR3 is TGTGCCAGCAGCCCGACAGGTCGGGTTTATGGCTACACCTTC. It yields the protein CASSPTGRVYGYTF.